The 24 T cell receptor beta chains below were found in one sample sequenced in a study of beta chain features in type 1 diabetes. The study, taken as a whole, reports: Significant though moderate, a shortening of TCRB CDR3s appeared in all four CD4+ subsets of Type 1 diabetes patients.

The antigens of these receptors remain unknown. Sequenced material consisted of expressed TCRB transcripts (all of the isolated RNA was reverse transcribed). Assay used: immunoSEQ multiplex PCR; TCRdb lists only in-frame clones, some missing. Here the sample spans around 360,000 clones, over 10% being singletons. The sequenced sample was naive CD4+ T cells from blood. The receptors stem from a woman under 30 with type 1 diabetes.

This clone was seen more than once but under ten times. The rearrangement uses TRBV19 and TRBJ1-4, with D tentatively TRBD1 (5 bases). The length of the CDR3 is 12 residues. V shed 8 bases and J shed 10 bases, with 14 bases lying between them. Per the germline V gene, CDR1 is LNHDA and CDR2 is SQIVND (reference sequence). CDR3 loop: CASGVREGKLFF. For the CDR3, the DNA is TGTGCCAGTGGTGTCAGGGAAGGAAAACTGTTTTTT.

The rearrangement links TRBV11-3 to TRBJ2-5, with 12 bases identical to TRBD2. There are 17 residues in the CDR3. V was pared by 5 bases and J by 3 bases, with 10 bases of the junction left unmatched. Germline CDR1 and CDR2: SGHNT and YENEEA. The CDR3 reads CASSLLAGGLTKETQYF. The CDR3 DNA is TGTGCCAGCAGCCTACTAGCGGGAGGTTTAACAAAAGAGACCCAGTACTTC.

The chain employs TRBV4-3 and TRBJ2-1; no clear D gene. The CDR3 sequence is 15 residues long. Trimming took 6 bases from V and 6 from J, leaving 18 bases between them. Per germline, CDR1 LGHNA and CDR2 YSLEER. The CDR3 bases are TGCGCCAGCAGTCCTACGACGTGGGCACGCAATGAGCAGTTCTTC. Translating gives CASSPTTWARNEQFF.

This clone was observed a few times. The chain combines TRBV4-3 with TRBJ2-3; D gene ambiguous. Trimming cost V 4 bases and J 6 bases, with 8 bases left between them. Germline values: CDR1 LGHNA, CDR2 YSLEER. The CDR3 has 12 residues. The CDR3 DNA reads TGCGCCAGCAGCCCAGCCGGGGATACGCAGTATTTT. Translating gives CASSPAGDTQYF.

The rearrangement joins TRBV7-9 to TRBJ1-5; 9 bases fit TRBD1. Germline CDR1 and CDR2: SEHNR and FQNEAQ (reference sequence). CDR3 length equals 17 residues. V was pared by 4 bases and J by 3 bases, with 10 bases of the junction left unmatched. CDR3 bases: TGTGCCAGCAGCTGGGGGGTGGGACAGGGAAACAATCAGCCCCAGCATTTT. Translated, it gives CASSWGVGQGNNQPQHF.

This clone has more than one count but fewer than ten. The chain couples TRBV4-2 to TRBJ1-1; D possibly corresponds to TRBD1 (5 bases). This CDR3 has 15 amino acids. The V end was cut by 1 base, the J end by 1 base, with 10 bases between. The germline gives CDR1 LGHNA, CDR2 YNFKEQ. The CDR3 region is CASSQVGQGNTEAFF. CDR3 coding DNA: TGTGCCAGCAGCCAAGTTGGTCAGGGGAACACTGAAGCTTTCTTT.

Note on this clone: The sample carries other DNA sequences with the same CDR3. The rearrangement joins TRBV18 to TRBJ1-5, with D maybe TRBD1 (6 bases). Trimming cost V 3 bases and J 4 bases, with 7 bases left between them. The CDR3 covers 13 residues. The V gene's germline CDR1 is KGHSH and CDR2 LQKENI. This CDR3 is CASSPDRNQPQHF. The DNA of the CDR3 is TGTGCCAGCTCACCGGACAGAAATCAGCCCCAGCATTTT. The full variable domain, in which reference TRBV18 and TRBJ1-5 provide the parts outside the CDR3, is NAGVMQNPRHLVRRRGQEARLRCSPMKGHSHVYWYRQLPEEGLKFMVYLQKENIIDESGMPKERFSAEFPKEGPSILRIQQVVRGDSAAYFCASSPDRNQPQHFGDGTRLSIL.

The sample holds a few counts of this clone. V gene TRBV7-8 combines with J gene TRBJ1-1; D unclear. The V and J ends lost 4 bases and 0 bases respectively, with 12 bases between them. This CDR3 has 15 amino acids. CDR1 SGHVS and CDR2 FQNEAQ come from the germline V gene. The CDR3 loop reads CASSSFGAMNTEAFF. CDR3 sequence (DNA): TGTGCCAGCAGCTCCTTTGGAGCTATGAACACTGAAGCTTTCTTT.

Here the CDR3 DNA reads TGCGCCAGCAGCCAAGATCTATCGGGGTCCCGCTACAATGAGCAGTTCTTC. Protein sequence: CASSQDLSGSRYNEQFF. This chain connects TRBV4-1 to TRBJ2-1, with D perhaps TRBD2 (5 bases). The V end was cut by 0 bases, the J end by 3 bases, with 15 bases between. Germline lookup yields CDR1 MGHRA and CDR2 YSYEKL. There are 17 residues in the CDR3.

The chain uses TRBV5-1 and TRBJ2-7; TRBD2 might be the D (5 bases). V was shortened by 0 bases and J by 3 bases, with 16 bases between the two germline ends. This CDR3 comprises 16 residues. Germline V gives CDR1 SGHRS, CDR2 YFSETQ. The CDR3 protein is CASSLGIARALYEQYF. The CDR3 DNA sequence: TGCGCCAGCAGCTTGGGAATTGCGAGGGCCCTCTACGAGCAGTACTTC.

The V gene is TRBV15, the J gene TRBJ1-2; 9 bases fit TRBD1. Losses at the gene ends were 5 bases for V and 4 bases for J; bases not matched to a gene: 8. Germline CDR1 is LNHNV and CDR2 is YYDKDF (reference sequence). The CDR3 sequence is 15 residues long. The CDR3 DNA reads TGTGCCACCAGCGGGGACAGGGCTCCCTCCTATGGCTACACCTTC. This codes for CATSGDRAPSYGYTF.

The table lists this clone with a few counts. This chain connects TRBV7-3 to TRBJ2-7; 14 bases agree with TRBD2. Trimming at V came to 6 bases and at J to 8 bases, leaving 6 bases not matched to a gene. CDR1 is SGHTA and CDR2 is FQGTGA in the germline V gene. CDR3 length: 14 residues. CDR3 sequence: CASSSGLAGDKQYF. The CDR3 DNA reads TGTGCCAGCAGTTCGGGACTAGCGGGAGACAAGCAGTACTTC.

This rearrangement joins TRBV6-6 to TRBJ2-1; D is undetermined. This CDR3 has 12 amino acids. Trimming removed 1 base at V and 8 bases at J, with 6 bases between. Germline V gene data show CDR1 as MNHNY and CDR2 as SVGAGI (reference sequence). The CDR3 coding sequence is TGTGCCAGCAGTTACTATGTCTATGAGCAGTTCTTC. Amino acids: CASSYYVYEQFF.

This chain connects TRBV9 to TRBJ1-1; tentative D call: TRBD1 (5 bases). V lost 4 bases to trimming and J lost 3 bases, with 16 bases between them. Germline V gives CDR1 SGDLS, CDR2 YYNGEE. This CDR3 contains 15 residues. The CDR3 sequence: CASSRETRVDTEAFF. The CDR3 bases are TGTGCCAGCAGCAGAGAGACCAGGGTTGACACTGAAGCTTTCTTT.

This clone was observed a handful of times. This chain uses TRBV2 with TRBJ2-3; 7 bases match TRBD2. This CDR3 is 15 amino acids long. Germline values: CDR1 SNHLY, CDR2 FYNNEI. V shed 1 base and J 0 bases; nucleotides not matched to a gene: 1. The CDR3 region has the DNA TGTGCCAGCAGTGAAGTCGGGGGGAGCACAGATACGCAGTATTTT. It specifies CASSEVGGSTDTQYF.

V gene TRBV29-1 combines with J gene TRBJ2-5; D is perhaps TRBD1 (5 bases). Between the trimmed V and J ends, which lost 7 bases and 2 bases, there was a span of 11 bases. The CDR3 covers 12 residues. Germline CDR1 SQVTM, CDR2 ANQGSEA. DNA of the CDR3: TGCAGCGCCGTCAGGGTACAAGAGACCCAGTACTTC. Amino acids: CSAVRVQETQYF.

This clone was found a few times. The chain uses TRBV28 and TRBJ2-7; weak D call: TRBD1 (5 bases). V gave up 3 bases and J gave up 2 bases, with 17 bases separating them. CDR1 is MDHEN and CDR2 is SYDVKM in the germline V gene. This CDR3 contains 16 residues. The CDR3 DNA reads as TGTGCCAGCAGTTTCAGTAGGGGAAACCAAGCCTACGAGCAGTACTTC. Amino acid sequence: CASSFSRGNQAYEQYF. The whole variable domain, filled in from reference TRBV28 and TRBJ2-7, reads DVKVTQSSRYLVKRTGEKVFLECVQDMDHENMFWYRQDPGLGLRLIYFSYDVKMKEKGDIPEGYSVSREKKERFSLILESASTNQTSMYLCASSFSRGNQAYEQYFGPGTRLTVT.

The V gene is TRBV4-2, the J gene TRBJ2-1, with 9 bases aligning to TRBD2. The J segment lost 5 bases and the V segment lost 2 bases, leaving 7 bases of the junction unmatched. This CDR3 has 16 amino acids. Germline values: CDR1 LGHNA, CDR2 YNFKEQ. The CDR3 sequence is CASSQTTSGRDNEQFF. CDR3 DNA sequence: TGTGCCAGCAGCCAAACCACTAGCGGGCGGGACAATGAGCAGTTCTTC.

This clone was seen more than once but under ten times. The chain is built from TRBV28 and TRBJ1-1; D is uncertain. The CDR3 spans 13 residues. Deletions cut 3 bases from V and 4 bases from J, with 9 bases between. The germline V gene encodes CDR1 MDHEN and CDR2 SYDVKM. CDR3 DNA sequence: TGTGCCAGCAGTTTGAGCGTCGGCACTGAAGCTTTCTTT. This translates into CASSLSVGTEAFF.

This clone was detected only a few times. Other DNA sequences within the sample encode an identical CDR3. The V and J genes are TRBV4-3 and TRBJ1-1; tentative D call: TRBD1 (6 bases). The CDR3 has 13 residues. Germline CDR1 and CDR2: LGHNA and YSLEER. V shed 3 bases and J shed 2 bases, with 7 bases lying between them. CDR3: CASSQTGNTEAFF. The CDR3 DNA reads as TGCGCCAGCAGCCAGACAGGAAACACTGAAGCTTTCTTT.

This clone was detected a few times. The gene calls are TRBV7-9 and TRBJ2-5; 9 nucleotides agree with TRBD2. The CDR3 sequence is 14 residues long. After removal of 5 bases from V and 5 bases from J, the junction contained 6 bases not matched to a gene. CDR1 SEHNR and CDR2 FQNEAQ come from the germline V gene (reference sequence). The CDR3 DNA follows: TGTGCCAGCAGCCCAGAAGGACTAGCGGAGACCCAGTACTTC. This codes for CASSPEGLAETQYF.

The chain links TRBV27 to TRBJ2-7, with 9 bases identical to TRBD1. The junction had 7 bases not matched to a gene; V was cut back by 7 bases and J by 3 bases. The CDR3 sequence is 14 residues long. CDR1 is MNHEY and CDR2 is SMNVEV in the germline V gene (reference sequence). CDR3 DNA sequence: TGTGCCAGCAAGGGACAGGGAGGAAGCTACGAGCAGTACTTC. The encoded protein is CASKGQGGSYEQYF.

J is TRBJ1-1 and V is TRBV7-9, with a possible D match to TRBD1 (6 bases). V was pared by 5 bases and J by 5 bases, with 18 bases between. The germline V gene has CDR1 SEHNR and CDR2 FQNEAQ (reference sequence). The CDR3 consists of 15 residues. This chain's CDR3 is CASSPVWGHGTEAFF. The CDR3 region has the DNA TGTGCCAGCAGCCCAGTCTGGGGACATGGGACTGAAGCTTTCTTT.

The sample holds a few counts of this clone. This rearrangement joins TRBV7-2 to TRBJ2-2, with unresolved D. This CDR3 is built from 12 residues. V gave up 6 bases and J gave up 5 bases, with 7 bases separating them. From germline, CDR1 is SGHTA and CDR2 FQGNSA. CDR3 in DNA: TGTGCCAGCAGTCTAGAAACCGGGGAGCTGTTTTTT. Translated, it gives CASSLETGELFF.